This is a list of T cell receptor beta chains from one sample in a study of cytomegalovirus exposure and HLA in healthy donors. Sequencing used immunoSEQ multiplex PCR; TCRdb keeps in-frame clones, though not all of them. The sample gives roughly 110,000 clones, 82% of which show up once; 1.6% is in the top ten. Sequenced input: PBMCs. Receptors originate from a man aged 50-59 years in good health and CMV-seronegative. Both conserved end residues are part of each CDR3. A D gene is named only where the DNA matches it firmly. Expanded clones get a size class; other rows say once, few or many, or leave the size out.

cdr3_nt: TGTGCCAGTAGTATTAAGCTAGTAGGTAGTGAGCAGTTCTTC; cdr3_aa: CASSIKLVGSEQFF; cdr3_length: 14; clone_size: -; v_call: TRBV19; d_call: -; j_call: TRBJ2-1
cdr3_nt: TGTGCCAGCAGCCCCGTAGGACAGCGGCCTAGGGATGGCTACACCTTC; cdr3_aa: CASSPVGQRPRDGYTF; cdr3_length: 16; clone_size: -; v_call: TRBV7-2; d_call: -; j_call: TRBJ1-2
cdr3_nt: TGTGCCACCAGCAGAGATTTGGCTCCCCAGCATTTT; cdr3_aa: CATSRDLAPQHF; cdr3_length: 12; clone_size: -; v_call: TRBV15; d_call: -; j_call: TRBJ1-5
cdr3_nt: TGTGCCAGTAGTATACCCTCGATCGGTGGGGCCAACGTCCTGACTTTC; cdr3_aa: CASSIPSIGGANVLTF; cdr3_length: 16; clone_size: -; v_call: TRBV19; d_call: -; j_call: TRBJ2-6
cdr3_nt: TGTGCCAGCAGCCCCTGGGGGGGCGACACTGAAGCTTTCTTT; cdr3_aa: CASSPWGGDTEAFF; cdr3_length: 14; clone_size: -; v_call: TRBV5-5; d_call: -; j_call: TRBJ1-1
cdr3_nt: TGTTCCAGCAGCCAGGCGGCAGGGGGCGATGGGAATTCACCCCTCCACTTT; cdr3_aa: CSSSQAAGGDGNSPLHF; cdr3_length: 17; clone_size: once; v_call: TRBV7-9; d_call: TRBD1; j_call: TRBJ1-6
cdr3_nt: TGTGCCAGTACCCCCCTACTAAGCAATCAGCCCCAGCATTTT; cdr3_aa: CASTPLLSNQPQHF; cdr3_length: 14; clone_size: -; v_call: TRBV19; d_call: -; j_call: TRBJ1-5
cdr3_nt: TGCGCCAGCAGCCAAGTCCCGGAGGAGACCCAGTACTTC; cdr3_aa: CASSQVPEETQYF; cdr3_length: 13; clone_size: -; v_call: TRBV4-3; d_call: -; j_call: TRBJ2-5
cdr3_nt: TGTGCCAGCAGCCCTCGGACAGGAACTGAAGCTTTCTTT; cdr3_aa: CASSPRTGTEAFF; cdr3_length: 13; clone_size: -; v_call: TRBV6-6; d_call: TRBD1; j_call: TRBJ1-1
cdr3_nt: TGTGCTAGCAGCTTAGGGAGGCGGGGCCGGGAGACCCAGTACTTC; cdr3_aa: CASSLGRRGRETQYF; cdr3_length: 15; clone_size: -; v_call: TRBV7-7; d_call: -; j_call: TRBJ2-5
cdr3_nt: TGTGCCAGCAAGCTGGGCGGCACAGATACGCAGTATTTT; cdr3_aa: CASKLGGTDTQYF; cdr3_length: 13; clone_size: once; v_call: TRBV5-4; d_call: -; j_call: TRBJ2-3
cdr3_nt: TGTGCCAGCAGCCCAGGAACGGGAAGAGAGACCCAGTACTTC; cdr3_aa: CASSPGTGRETQYF; cdr3_length: 14; clone_size: -; v_call: TRBV4-2; d_call: -; j_call: TRBJ2-5
cdr3_nt: TGTGCCAGCGGGACCGGGACAGGGGTTTCACCCCTCCACTTT; cdr3_aa: CASGTGTGVSPLHF; cdr3_length: 14; clone_size: few; v_call: TRBV6-1; d_call: TRBD1; j_call: TRBJ1-6
cdr3_nt: TGCGCCAGCAGCCAAGACAGGAGTTATGGCTACACCTTC; cdr3_aa: CASSQDRSYGYTF; cdr3_length: 13; clone_size: -; v_call: TRBV10-1; d_call: -; j_call: TRBJ1-2
cdr3_nt: TGCGCCAGCAGCCAAGTACGCGGGGTGGGCAATCAGCCCCAGCATTTT; cdr3_aa: CASSQVRGVGNQPQHF; cdr3_length: 16; clone_size: -; v_call: TRBV4-3; d_call: -; j_call: TRBJ1-5
cdr3_nt: TGTGCCAGCAGTTACAGGGGTTCGAATGGCTACACCTTC; cdr3_aa: CASSYRGSNGYTF; cdr3_length: 13; clone_size: -; v_call: TRBV6-5; d_call: -; j_call: TRBJ1-2
cdr3_nt: TGTGCCAGCAGTTACTCGCCGGGGAGGACTGAAGCTTTCTTT; cdr3_aa: CASSYSPGRTEAFF; cdr3_length: 14; clone_size: -; v_call: TRBV6-6; d_call: -; j_call: TRBJ1-1
cdr3_nt: TGTGCCAGCAGCTTAGAGCCCTATGGCTACACCTTC; cdr3_aa: CASSLEPYGYTF; cdr3_length: 12; clone_size: -; v_call: TRBV7-2; d_call: -; j_call: TRBJ1-2
cdr3_nt: TGTGCCAGTAGTCCCCGTACAGGGGGCTTGGAAGAGACCCAGTACTTC; cdr3_aa: CASSPRTGGLEETQYF; cdr3_length: 16; clone_size: few; v_call: TRBV19; d_call: TRBD1; j_call: TRBJ2-5
cdr3_nt: TGTGCCAGCAGCTTAGATATAAAATCGAACACCGGGGAGCTGTTTTTT; cdr3_aa: CASSLDIKSNTGELFF; cdr3_length: 16; clone_size: -; v_call: TRBV7-9; d_call: -; j_call: TRBJ2-2
cdr3_nt: TGTGCCAGCAGCCCCTCACTACAGGGGGGGAATGAAAAACTGTTTTTT; cdr3_aa: CASSPSLQGGNEKLFF; cdr3_length: 16; clone_size: once; v_call: TRBV28; d_call: TRBD1; j_call: TRBJ1-4
cdr3_nt: TGTGCCAGCAGCTCTAATCTGGGCGCCTACGAGCAGTACTTC; cdr3_aa: CASSSNLGAYEQYF; cdr3_length: 14; clone_size: -; v_call: TRBV5-4; d_call: -; j_call: TRBJ2-7
cdr3_nt: TGTGCCAGCAGTGAACACGGCACAGGGGGGTTAAGCTACACCTTC; cdr3_aa: CASSEHGTGGLSYTF; cdr3_length: 15; clone_size: -; v_call: TRBV6-1; d_call: TRBD1; j_call: TRBJ1-2
cdr3_nt: TGTGCCACCAGCAGAGCAGGGTTCGGCTACACCTTC; cdr3_aa: CATSRAGFGYTF; cdr3_length: 12; clone_size: -; v_call: TRBV15; d_call: -; j_call: TRBJ1-2
cdr3_nt: TGCGCCAGCTCCGGGACAGCTAATCAGCCCCAGCATTTT; cdr3_aa: CASSGTANQPQHF; cdr3_length: 13; clone_size: -; v_call: TRBV10-2; d_call: TRBD1; j_call: TRBJ1-5
cdr3_nt: TGTGCCAGCAGCTTAGGGGGGCGAAATGAGCAGTTCTTC; cdr3_aa: CASSLGGRNEQFF; cdr3_length: 13; clone_size: -; v_call: TRBV11-2; d_call: -; j_call: TRBJ2-1
cdr3_nt: TGTGCCAGCAGCTTCACGATGAGCTACAATGAGCAGTTCTTC; cdr3_aa: CASSFTMSYNEQFF; cdr3_length: 14; clone_size: -; v_call: TRBV5-6; d_call: -; j_call: TRBJ2-1
cdr3_nt: TGCGCCAGCAGCCAAGGGGCGGGGGGGCTCACTGAAGCTTTCTTT; cdr3_aa: CASSQGAGGLTEAFF; cdr3_length: 15; clone_size: once; v_call: TRBV4-3; d_call: -; j_call: TRBJ1-1
cdr3_nt: TGTGCCAGCAGTGAACAGGGGAGTGGAGATGGCTACACCTTC; cdr3_aa: CASSEQGSGDGYTF; cdr3_length: 14; clone_size: -; v_call: TRBV6-1; d_call: -; j_call: TRBJ1-2
cdr3_nt: TGTGCCAGCAGCTTAGACCCAGGGGGCGATTCACCCCTCCACTTT; cdr3_aa: CASSLDPGGDSPLHF; cdr3_length: 15; clone_size: -; v_call: TRBV7-6; d_call: TRBD1; j_call: TRBJ1-6
cdr3_nt: TGTGCCAGCAGTTACCGACACCCTGGTGCTGAAGCTTTCTTT; cdr3_aa: CASSYRHPGAEAFF; cdr3_length: 14; clone_size: -; v_call: TRBV6-5; d_call: -; j_call: TRBJ1-1
cdr3_nt: TGCGCCAGCAGTGTAACGCGGGAGCAGTTCTTC; cdr3_aa: CASSVTREQFF; cdr3_length: 11; clone_size: -; v_call: TRBV10-2; d_call: -; j_call: TRBJ2-1
cdr3_nt: TGTGCCAGCAGCTTGAGGGAACATGGCTACACCTTC; cdr3_aa: CASSLREHGYTF; cdr3_length: 12; clone_size: few; v_call: TRBV7-2; d_call: -; j_call: TRBJ1-2
cdr3_nt: TGTGCCAGCAGCGTAGCGGAGGGAGGCTACACCTTC; cdr3_aa: CASSVAEGGYTF; cdr3_length: 12; clone_size: -; v_call: TRBV9; d_call: -; j_call: TRBJ1-2
cdr3_nt: TGTGCCAGCAGCAGACAGAACTCTGGAAACACCATATATTTT; cdr3_aa: CASSRQNSGNTIYF; cdr3_length: 14; clone_size: -; v_call: TRBV5-4; d_call: -; j_call: TRBJ1-3
cdr3_nt: TGTGCCAGCAGCCCAGGGGGCAGGGCTAACTATGGCTACACCTTC; cdr3_aa: CASSPGGRANYGYTF; cdr3_length: 15; clone_size: -; v_call: TRBV9; d_call: TRBD1; j_call: TRBJ1-2
cdr3_nt: TGTGCCATCAGTGAGTCCCAGTATGGCTACACCTTC; cdr3_aa: CAISESQYGYTF; cdr3_length: 12; clone_size: -; v_call: TRBV10-3; d_call: -; j_call: TRBJ1-2
cdr3_nt: TGCGCCAGCAGTGAGGGACAGGGAGAATATGAGCAGTTCTTC; cdr3_aa: CASSEGQGEYEQFF; cdr3_length: 14; clone_size: few; v_call: TRBV10-1; d_call: TRBD1; j_call: TRBJ2-1
cdr3_nt: TGTGCCAGCTCATCAACAGGACAGGGGACTTTCTCTGGGGCCAACGTCCTGACTTTC; cdr3_aa: CASSSTGQGTFSGANVLTF; cdr3_length: 19; clone_size: -; v_call: TRBV18; d_call: TRBD1; j_call: TRBJ2-6
cdr3_nt: TGTGCCAGCAGTTACCCTGGAGGCTCCAACACTGAAGCTTTCTTT; cdr3_aa: CASSYPGGSNTEAFF; cdr3_length: 15; clone_size: -; v_call: TRBV6-5; d_call: -; j_call: TRBJ1-1
cdr3_nt: TGTGCCAGCAGTGTGAGCAGGTCCTACAATGAGCAGTTCTTC; cdr3_aa: CASSVSRSYNEQFF; cdr3_length: 14; clone_size: -; v_call: TRBV2; d_call: -; j_call: TRBJ2-1
cdr3_nt: TGCAGTGCTACCTCTAACACTGAAGCTTTCTTT; cdr3_aa: CSATSNTEAFF; cdr3_length: 11; clone_size: -; v_call: TRBV20-1; d_call: -; j_call: TRBJ1-1
cdr3_nt: TGTGCCAGCAGCTTAGAAACGGGTGAGCTTGAAGCTTTCTTT; cdr3_aa: CASSLETGELEAFF; cdr3_length: 14; clone_size: -; v_call: TRBV11-2; d_call: -; j_call: TRBJ1-1
cdr3_nt: TGTGCCAGCAGTTACCAGGGAACTAACACTGAAGCTTTCTTT; cdr3_aa: CASSYQGTNTEAFF; cdr3_length: 14; clone_size: -; v_call: TRBV6-6; d_call: -; j_call: TRBJ1-1
cdr3_nt: TGCGCCAGCAGCCAAGAACTTACCAGGGGCCAAGAGACCCAGTACTTC; cdr3_aa: CASSQELTRGQETQYF; cdr3_length: 16; clone_size: -; v_call: TRBV4-1; d_call: -; j_call: TRBJ2-5